This T cell receptor (beta chain) was observed in a study of shared clonotypes between healthy human individuals. For the study at large: The study enrolled two women and a few men aged 18 to 49. There were three CD4 naive, three CD4 memory, two CD8 naive and one CD8 memory plates per donor.

The assay was immunoSEQ multiplex PCR, and TCRdb's table has in-frame clones only and misses some. The sample has some 700,000 clones, about 92% seen once. Study-level results: Measured sharing among donors was expected to vary with sequencing depth. Across subsets, estimated richness was generally greater for naive than for memory populations.

Trimming removed 1 base from V and 0 bases from J, with 12 bases in between. Germline V gives CDR1 MGHDK, CDR2 SYGVNS. The CDR3 covers 17 residues. Points on this clone: Its specificity is unknown.

The sequence came from a man younger than 30 in good health. Some clones in this sample may be carry-over from other donors' samples. The rearrangement links TRBV25-1 to TRBJ2-2; D remains unclear. The sample consisted of memory CD8+ T cells from PBMCs. Specified subset: CD45RO+ cells pooled with CCR7-negative TemRA cells. CDR3 loop: CASSEFITGANTGELFF. The CDR3 nucleotides read TGTGCCAGCAGTGAATTCATAACGGGCGCGAACACCGGGGAGCTGTTTTTT.